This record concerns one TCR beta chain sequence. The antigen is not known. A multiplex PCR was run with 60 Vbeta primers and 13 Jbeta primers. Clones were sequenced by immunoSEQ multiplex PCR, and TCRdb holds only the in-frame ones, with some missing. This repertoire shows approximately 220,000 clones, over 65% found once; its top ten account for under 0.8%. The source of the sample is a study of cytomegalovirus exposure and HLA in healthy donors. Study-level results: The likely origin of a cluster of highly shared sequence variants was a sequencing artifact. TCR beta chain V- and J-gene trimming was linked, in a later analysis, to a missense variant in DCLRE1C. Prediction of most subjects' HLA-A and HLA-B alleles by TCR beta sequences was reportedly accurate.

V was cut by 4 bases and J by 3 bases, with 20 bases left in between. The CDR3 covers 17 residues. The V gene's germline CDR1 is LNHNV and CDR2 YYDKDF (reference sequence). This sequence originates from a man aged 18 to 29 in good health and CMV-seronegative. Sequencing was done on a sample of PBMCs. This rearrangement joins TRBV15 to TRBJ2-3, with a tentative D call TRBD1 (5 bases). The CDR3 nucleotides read TGTGCCACCAGCAAAAAATTGACAGCCTCTTTTACAGATACGCAGTATTTT. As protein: CATSKKLTASFTDTQYF.